Below are 9 T cell receptor beta chains sequenced from a single sample in a study of cytomegalovirus exposure and HLA in healthy donors. The PCR made use of 60 Vbeta and 13 Jbeta primers. Data came from immunoSEQ multiplex PCR; TCRdb stores just in-frame clones and leaves some out. This repertoire shows about 160,000 clones, about 72% found once; its top ten account for roughly 3.6%. Sequencing was performed on PBMCs. The receptor set was obtained from a man aged 25-40 years in good health and CMV-seropositive.

CDR3 sequence: CASKDRGHVSYEQYF. The CDR3 DNA is TGTGCCAGCAAAGACAGGGGGCATGTCTCCTACGAGCAGTACTTC. This chain links TRBV2 with TRBJ2-7; 10 bases map to TRBD1. The V and J ends lost 7 bases and 0 bases, in that order; junction bases with no gene match: 6. CDR1 and CDR2 (germline): SNHLY, FYNNEI. This CDR3 comprises 15 residues.

The chain uses TRBV6-5 and TRBJ1-1; 9 bases fit TRBD1. After removal of 6 bases from V and 11 bases from J, the junction contained 13 bases not matched to a gene. The CDR3 contains 14 residues. The germline V gene has CDR1 MNHEY and CDR2 SVGAGI. This CDR3 reads CASSLLPGQGDAFF. The CDR3 nucleotides read TGTGCCAGCAGCCTCTTACCGGGACAGGGCGATGCTTTCTTT.

There are a few counts of this clone. The CDR3 spells CASSIGTGGFYEQYF. CDR3 sequence (DNA): TGTGCCAGCAGCATTGGGACAGGGGGATTCTACGAGCAGTACTTC. The chain uses TRBV7-2 and TRBJ2-7; TRBD1 agrees at 11 bases. Losses at the gene ends were 5 bases for V and 3 bases for J; bases not matched to a gene: 6. Per germline, CDR1 SGHTA and CDR2 FQGNSA. The CDR3 length is 15 residues.

The rearrangement uses TRBV9 and TRBJ2-6; 10 positions agree with TRBD2. V shed 3 bases, J shed 2 bases, and the junction held 8 bases outside the gene matches. The CDR3 length is 18 residues. CDR1 and CDR2 (germline): SGDLS, YYNGEE. The CDR3 DNA is TGTGCCAGCAGCGCCGTTGGAGCGGGGGGGCCTGGGGCCAACGTCCTGACTTTC. It specifies CASSAVGAGGPGANVLTF.

This clone was seen only a few times. This chain links TRBV7-9 with TRBJ2-7; 9 bases are a match to TRBD1. V lost 2 bases, J lost 9 bases, and 14 bases stayed unmatched. Germline CDR1 reads SEHNR; CDR2 reads FQNEAQ (reference sequence). The CDR3 runs to 16 residues. The CDR3: CASSLTGTGRKIGQYF. For the CDR3, the DNA is TGTGCCAGCAGCTTAACTGGGACAGGGAGGAAGATTGGGCAGTACTTC.

The chain joins TRBV10-3 to TRBJ1-3, with 10 bases matching TRBD1. The CDR3 length is 16 residues. Germline V CDR1 and CDR2: ENHRY, SYGVKD. With V trimmed by 6 bases and J by 0 bases, 5 bases remained unmatched. The CDR3 nucleotides are TGTGCCATCAGGGGGACAGGGGACAGCTCTGGAAACACCATATATTTT. It specifies CAIRGTGDSSGNTIYF.

This chain uses TRBV6-4 with TRBJ1-2; 8 bases match TRBD1. V shed 5 bases, J shed 0 bases, and the junction held 5 bases outside the gene matches. Germline V lookup: CDR1 MRHNA, CDR2 SNTAGT. There are 15 residues in the CDR3. In nucleotides, the CDR3 is TGTGCCAGCAGTCCCGGACAGGGAGCTAACTATGGCTACACCTTC. It translates to CASSPGQGANYGYTF.

This clone came up a few times. The CDR3 nucleotides read TGTGCCTGGAGAGACCGGGACAAGGCCTACGAGCAGTACTTC. Amino acids: CAWRDRDKAYEQYF. The rearrangement links TRBV30 to TRBJ2-7; D is possibly TRBD1 (6 bases). The germline gives CDR1 GTSNPN, CDR2 SVGIG (reference sequence). Trimming removed 3 bases from V and 2 bases from J, with 14 bases in between. CDR3 length: 14 amino acids. The whole variable domain, remainder taken from reference TRBV30 and TRBJ2-7, is SQTIHQWPATLVQPVGSPLSLECTVEGTSNPNLYWYRQAAGRGLQLLFYSVGIGQISSEVPQNLSASRPQDRQFILSSKKLLLSDSGFYLCAWRDRDKAYEQYFGPGTRLTVT.

This clone was observed a handful of times. The rearrangement links TRBV27 to TRBJ1-2; tentatively, D is TRBD1 (5 bases). The germline V gene encodes CDR1 MNHEY and CDR2 SMNVEV (reference sequence). Trimming left V 2 bases short and J 1 base short, with 8 bases between. The CDR3 is 14 amino acids. CDR3: CASSLRGDNYGYTF. CDR3 DNA: TGTGCCAGCAGTTTACGGGGGGATAACTATGGCTACACCTTC.